These T cell receptor beta chains were read from a single sample in a study of T cell responses to AZD1222 COVID-19 vaccine. TCRdb keeps only in-frame clones here, not all; method: immunoSEQ multiplex PCR. Here the sample spans some 140,000 clones, 80% to 95% being singletons. This sample comprised peripheral blood, obtained 28 days after the second AZD1222 dose. These receptors all stem from an adult who received the AZD1222 COVID-19 vaccine. Each CDR3 is given with its conserved first and last residue. Fields, in order: J gene, V gene, clone size, CDR3 length, D gene, CDR3 protein, CDR3 DNA. A D gene is named only where the DNA matches it firmly. Some rows have no size entry. The others give once, few or many, or a class for an expanded clone.

>TRBJ2-2|TRBV20-1|.|12|.
CSASRLPGELFF
TGCAGTGCTAGTCGGCTCCCCGGGGAGCTGTTTTTT
>TRBJ2-7|TRBV11-2|.|18|TRBD2
CASSLTPKAGGRRGEQYF
TGTGCCAGCAGCTTAACCCCGAAGGCGGGGGGGCGCCGAGGCGAGCAGTACTTC
>TRBJ1-1|TRBV29-1|once|12|.
CSVEDLNTEAFF
TGCAGCGTGGAAGATTTGAACACTGAAGCTTTCTTT
>TRBJ2-1|TRBV5-4|.|15|TRBD1
CASSRKGASYNEQFF
TGTGCCAGCAGCAGGAAGGGGGCCTCCTACAATGAGCAGTTCTTC
>TRBJ2-1|TRBV29-1|.|14|.
CSVGGIGGHNEQFF
TGCAGCGTTGGCGGGATAGGGGGGCACAATGAGCAGTTCTTC
>TRBJ2-5|TRBV28|.|14|.
CASHAPGLQETQYF
TGTGCCAGCCACGCCCCTGGATTACAAGAGACCCAGTACTTC
>TRBJ1-2|TRBV5-8|once|15|.
CASSGAGSANYGYTF
TGTGCCAGCAGCGGGGCAGGATCCGCTAACTATGGCTACACCTTC
>TRBJ1-2|TRBV4-1|.|13|.
CASSPIGGSGYTF
TGCGCCAGCAGCCCGATAGGGGGGAGTGGCTACACCTTC
>TRBJ2-7|TRBV4-2|.|15|TRBD2
CASSQGTSGTYEQYF
TGTGCCAGCAGCCAAGGGACTAGCGGTACCTACGAGCAGTACTTC
>TRBJ1-5|TRBV7-8|.|16|.
CASSSLPQGSNQPQHF
TGTGCCAGCAGCTCCCTTCCGCAAGGGAGCAATCAGCCCCAGCATTTT
>TRBJ1-1|TRBV7-3|.|13|.
CASSSRRDTEAFF
TGTGCCAGCAGCTCGCGGAGGGACACTGAAGCTTTCTTT
>TRBJ1-4|TRBV10-3|.|12|.
CAISIDGEKLFF
TGTGCCATCAGTATCGATGGTGAAAAACTGTTTTTT
>TRBJ1-2|TRBV10-3|.|15|TRBD1
CAISESTGVWYGYTF
TGTGCCATCAGTGAGTCTACAGGGGTCTGGTATGGCTACACCTTC
>TRBJ1-6|TRBV3-1/TRBV3-2|.|14|TRBD1
CASSQTGLGSPLHF
TGTGCCAGCAGCCAGACAGGGCTTGGTTCACCCCTCCACTTT
>TRBJ1-1|TRBV30|.|11|TRBD1
CAWGTGNEAFF
TGTGCCTGGGGGACAGGGAATGAAGCTTTCTTT
>TRBJ1-1|TRBV19|.|13|.
CASRPARATEAFF
TGTGCCAGTCGTCCGGCCAGGGCCACTGAAGCTTTCTTT
>TRBJ1-4|TRBV7-8|.|15|.
CASSLVGRAAFELFF
TGTGCCAGCAGCTTAGTTGGCAGGGCAGCGTTCGAACTGTTTTTT
>TRBJ2-3|TRBV6-5|.|15|TRBD1
CASSYLDRRTDTQYF
TGTGCCAGCAGTTACTTGGACAGGCGGACAGATACGCAGTATTTT
>TRBJ2-5|TRBV10-2|.|13|TRBD2
CASRGGFWETQYF
TGCGCCAGCCGGGGGGGCTTTTGGGAGACCCAGTACTTC
>TRBJ2-2|TRBV7-9|.|14|.
CASAPPVRTGELFF
TGTGCCAGCGCCCCCCCCGTCCGTACCGGGGAGCTGTTTTTT
>TRBJ1-5|TRBV28|.|12|.
CASSQGSQPQHF
TGTGCCAGCAGCCAGGGGAGTCAGCCCCAGCATTTT
>TRBJ1-1|TRBV6-1|.|15|TRBD1
CASSDPGTGNTEAFF
TGTGCCAGCAGTGATCCCGGGACAGGGAACACTGAAGCTTTCTTT
>TRBJ1-3|TRBV6-5|.|15|TRBD1
CASSPGTGIKNTIYF
TGTGCCAGCAGCCCCGGGACAGGGATCAAAAACACCATATATTTT
>TRBJ1-1|TRBV29-1|.|17|.
CSVEDGSLGRLDTEAFF
TGCAGCGTTGAAGATGGGTCGTTGGGCAGGTTGGACACTGAAGCTTTCTTT
>TRBJ1-2|TRBV27|.|12|.
CATLKENYGYTF
TGTGCCACCCTTAAGGAAAACTATGGCTACACCTTC
>TRBJ1-5|TRBV14|.|18|.
CASSQGGRLSWGNQPQHF
TGTGCCAGCAGCCAAGGGGGGCGCCTTTCTTGGGGCAATCAGCCCCAGCATTTT
>TRBJ2-7|TRBV7-8|.|16|TRBD1
CASSLGPTGTAYEQYF
TGTGCCAGCAGCTTAGGACCGACTGGGACAGCCTACGAGCAGTACTTC
>TRBJ1-2|TRBV7-9|.|13|.
CASSFSGDYGYTF
TGTGCCAGCAGCTTTTCAGGGGACTATGGCTACACCTTC
>TRBJ2-5|TRBV27|.|12|.
CASRDVQETQYF
TGTGCCAGCAGGGATGTACAAGAGACCCAGTACTTC
>TRBJ2-7|TRBV18|.|13|.
CASSPPSSYEQYF
TGTGCCAGCTCACCCCCCTCCAGCTACGAGCAGTACTTC
>TRBJ2-7|TRBV2|once|12|.
CALSSVAHEQYF
TGTGCCCTTAGCAGTGTAGCCCACGAGCAGTACTTC
>TRBJ1-6|TRBV19|once|13|.
CASSIATGSPLHF
TGTGCCAGTAGTATAGCCACCGGATCACCCCTCCACTTT
>TRBJ1-2|TRBV4-1|.|15|TRBD1
CASSQPGQTNYGYTF
TGCGCCAGCAGCCAACCGGGACAGACAAACTATGGCTACACCTTC
>TRBJ2-1|TRBV19|.|15|TRBD2
CASSKTSGDYNEQFF
TGTGCCAGTAGTAAGACTAGCGGTGACTACAATGAGCAGTTCTTC